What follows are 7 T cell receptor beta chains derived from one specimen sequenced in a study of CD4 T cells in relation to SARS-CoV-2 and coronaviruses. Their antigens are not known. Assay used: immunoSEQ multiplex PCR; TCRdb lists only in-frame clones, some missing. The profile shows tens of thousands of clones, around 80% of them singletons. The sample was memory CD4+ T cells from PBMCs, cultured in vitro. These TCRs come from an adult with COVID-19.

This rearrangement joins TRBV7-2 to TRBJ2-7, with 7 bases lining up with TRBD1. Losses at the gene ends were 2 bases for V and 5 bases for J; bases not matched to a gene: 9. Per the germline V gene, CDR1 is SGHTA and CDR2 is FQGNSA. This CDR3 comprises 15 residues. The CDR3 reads CASSLTGQLWDEQYF. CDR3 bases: TGTGCCAGCAGCTTAACGGGACAGCTATGGGACGAGCAGTACTTC.

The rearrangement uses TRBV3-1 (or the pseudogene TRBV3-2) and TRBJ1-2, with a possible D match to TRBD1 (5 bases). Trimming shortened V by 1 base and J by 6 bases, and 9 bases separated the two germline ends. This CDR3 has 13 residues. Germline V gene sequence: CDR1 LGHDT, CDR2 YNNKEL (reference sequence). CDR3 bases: TGTGCCAGCAGCCAAGCTGGGGGGAATGGCTACACCTTC. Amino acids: CASSQAGGNGYTF.

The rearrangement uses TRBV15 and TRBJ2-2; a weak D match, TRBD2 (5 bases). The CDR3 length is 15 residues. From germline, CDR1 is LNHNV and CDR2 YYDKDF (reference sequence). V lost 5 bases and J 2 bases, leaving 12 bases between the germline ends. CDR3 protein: CATSERAGNTGELFF. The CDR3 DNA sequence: TGTGCCACCAGCGAGAGGGCGGGTAACACCGGGGAGCTGTTTTTT.

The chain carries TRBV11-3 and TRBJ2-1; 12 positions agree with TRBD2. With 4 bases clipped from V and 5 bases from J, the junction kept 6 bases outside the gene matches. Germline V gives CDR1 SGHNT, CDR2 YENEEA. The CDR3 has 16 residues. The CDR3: CASSSRLAGENNEQFF. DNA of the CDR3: TGTGCCAGCAGCTCGCGACTAGCGGGAGAGAACAATGAGCAGTTCTTC.

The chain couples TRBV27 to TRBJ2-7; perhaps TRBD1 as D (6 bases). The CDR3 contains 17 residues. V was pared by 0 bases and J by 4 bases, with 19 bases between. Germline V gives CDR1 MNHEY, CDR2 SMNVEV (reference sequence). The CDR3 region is CASSLSLPTGSSYEQYF. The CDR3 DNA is TGTGCCAGCAGTTTATCGTTACCAACAGGGTCTTCATACGAGCAGTACTTC.

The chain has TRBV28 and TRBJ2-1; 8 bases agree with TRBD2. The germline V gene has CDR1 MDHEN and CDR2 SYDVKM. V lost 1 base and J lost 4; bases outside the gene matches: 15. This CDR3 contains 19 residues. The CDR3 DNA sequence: TGTGCCAGCAGTTTATTGGTCGGGACTAGAAGAGTGAGGTACAATGAGCAGTTCTTC. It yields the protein CASSLLVGTRRVRYNEQFF.

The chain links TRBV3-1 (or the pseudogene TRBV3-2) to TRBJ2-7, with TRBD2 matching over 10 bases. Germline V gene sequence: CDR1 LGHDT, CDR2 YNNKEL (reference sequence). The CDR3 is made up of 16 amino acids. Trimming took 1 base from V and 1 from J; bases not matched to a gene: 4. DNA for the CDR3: TGTGCCAGCAGCCAAGGTGGACTAGCGGAATCCTACGAGCAGTACTTC. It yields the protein CASSQGGLAESYEQYF.